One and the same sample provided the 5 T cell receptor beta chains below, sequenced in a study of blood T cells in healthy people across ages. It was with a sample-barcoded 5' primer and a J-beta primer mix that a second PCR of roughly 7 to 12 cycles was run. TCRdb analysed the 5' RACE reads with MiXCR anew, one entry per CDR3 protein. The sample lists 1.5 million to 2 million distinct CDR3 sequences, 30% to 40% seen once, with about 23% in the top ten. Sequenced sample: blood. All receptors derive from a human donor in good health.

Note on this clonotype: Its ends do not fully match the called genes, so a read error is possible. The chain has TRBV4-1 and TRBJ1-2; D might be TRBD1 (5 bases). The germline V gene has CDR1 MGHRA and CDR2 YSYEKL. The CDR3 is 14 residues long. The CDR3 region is CAGSQDSGPYGYTF. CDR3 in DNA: TGCGCCGGCAGCCAAGACTCAGGGCCCTATGGCTACACCTTC.

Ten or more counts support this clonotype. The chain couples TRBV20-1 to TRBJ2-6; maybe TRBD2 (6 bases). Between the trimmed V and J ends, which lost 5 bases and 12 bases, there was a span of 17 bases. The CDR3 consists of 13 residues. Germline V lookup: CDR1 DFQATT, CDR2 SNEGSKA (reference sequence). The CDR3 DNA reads TGCAGTGCTGGCCCTAGGCCGGAGGGCGTCCTGACTTTC. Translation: CSAGPRPEGVLTF.

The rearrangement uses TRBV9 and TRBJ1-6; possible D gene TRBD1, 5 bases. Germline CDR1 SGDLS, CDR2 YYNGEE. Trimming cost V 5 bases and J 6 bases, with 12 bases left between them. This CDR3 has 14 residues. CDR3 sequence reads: CASRAVGTNSPLHF. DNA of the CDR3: TGTGCCAGCAGGGCGGTAGGGACTAATTCACCCCTCCACTTT.

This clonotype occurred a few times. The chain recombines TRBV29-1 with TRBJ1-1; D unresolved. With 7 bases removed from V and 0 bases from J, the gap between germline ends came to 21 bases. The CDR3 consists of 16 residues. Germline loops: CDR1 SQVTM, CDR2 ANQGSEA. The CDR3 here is CSARSRFSGMNTEAFF. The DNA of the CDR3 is TGCAGCGCCCGCTCCCGGTTCTCAGGAATGAACACTGAAGCTTTCTTT.

Here the CDR3 reads CSASAGGSSYNEQFF. CDR3 nucleotide sequence: TGCAGTGCTTCAGCGGGGGGAAGCTCCTACAATGAGCAGTTCTTC. The rearrangement joins TRBV20-1 to TRBJ2-1, with TRBD2 matching over 9 bases. This CDR3 has 15 residues. After removal of 5 bases from V and 0 bases from J, the junction contained 5 bases not matched to a gene. Germline CDR1 DFQATT, CDR2 SNEGSKA (reference sequence).